The T cell receptor (beta chain) described here comes from a study of blood T cells in healthy people across ages (dated by TCRdb to between 2015 and 2017). Regarding the complete study: In model experiments, template switching captured about one uniquely barcoded TCR beta cDNA molecule for every two T cells. Age-related changes in TCR beta repertoire diversity were measured in the study by deep sequencing normalized with unique cDNA molecular identifiers. To avoid experimental bias, donors of different ages were distributed randomly across sequencing lanes. The donors were divided into four age groups: young (average approximately 17 years), middle-aged (about 40), aged (about 56) and long-lived (roughly 82). The study analyzed two additional independent replicas of 1 million unique cDNA reads from the same blood draw for two donors, one aged 18 to 30 and one aged 80 or older.

On the study overall, not on this receptor specifically: The percentage of naive T cells measured by flow cytometry correlated strongly with observed TCR beta diversity. Estimates of total diversity based on one million sequenced T cells were regarded as lower bounds and as underestimates. Compared with the aged group, the long-lived group had more naive CD4+ T cells, fewer expanded clones and increased TCR diversity, suggesting age selection. The CMV infection status of donors was not known, potentially confounding age-related changes in expanded clonotypes. Bulk unsorted PBMC profiling prevented conclusive comparison of naive and antigen-experienced compartments. As age increased, observed TCR beta diversity per million T cells dropped in a roughly linear way, and a significant reduction was already evident by age 40.

Libraries came from 5' RACE. The data were produced on an Illumina HiSeq 2500. A second PCR of roughly 6 to 11 cycles was run with a J-beta primer mix and a sample-barcoded 5' primer. A template-switch 5' adaptor carrying 12 random nucleotides introduced a unique molecular identifier onto each TCR beta cDNA molecule. Each sample yielded at least 2.5 million CDR3-containing paired-end reads. All of the RNA was converted into first-strand cDNA using the Mint cDNA synthesis kit, with a TRBC-specific oligonucleotide serving as the primer. All cDNA was treated with uracil-DNA glycosylase and then went through a first 18-cycle PCR with the universal primers M1SS and BC2_uni_R. The original methods were these. Each sample was normalized by randomly selecting 1 million high-quality reads, each carrying a distinct molecular identifier. Instead of being binned into consensus sequences, reads that shared molecular identifiers were thrown out. MiTCR, run with a Q25 quality threshold and the strictest error-elimination algorithm, handled CDR3 identification, clonotype clustering and error correction. Lower-bound total TCR beta diversity was estimated with a nonparametric unseen species model using Euler transformation. In TCRdb, the public reads were trimmed at Q25 with fastp and aligned with MiXCR, with productive beta chains retained. For every CDR3 protein sequence, its rows merge into one entry that carries the most common genes and DNA. The V and J calls were not made by the authors but by TCRdb's processing. The sample table lists some 1,500,000 distinct CDR3 sequences, under 55% of them with a count of one. The ten largest make up more than 4% of the sample.

The CDR3 spans 14 residues, from the cysteine through the phenylalanine. Only the CDR3 part of the read is kept: 42 bases, read in frame from the first base. The V end gives up 1 base and the J end 7 bases, leaving 7 bases in the junction not matched to a gene. CDR1 and CDR2, looked up from the germline V gene (reference sequence), are DFQATT and SNEGSKA. The donors were 40 or so Caucasian individuals from Russia, aged roughly 6 to 100 years, who were systemically healthy. Ten milliliters of peripheral blood were drawn from each donor into EDTA-treated Vacutainer tubes. Ficoll-Paque density-gradient centrifugation was used to isolate PBMCs, with at least 6.5 million obtained per sample. Total RNA, at least 6 micrograms per sample, was extracted from PBMCs with Trizol reagent. For every donor, flow cytometry on a PBMC aliquot measured the percentage of naive CD45RAhigh/CD27high T cells. In regard to this clonotype: Its specific antigen is unknown. No base quality information exists; no much larger clone differs at one position.

The sequenced sample consisted of blood. This receptor chain uses TRBV20-1 and TRBJ2-1; 7 nucleotides in the junction match TRBD2. This TCR derives from a woman between 18 and 30 years old in good health. The nucleotides are TGCAGTGCTAGAGGCTGGGACGGGGGGAATGAGCAGTTCTTC. The translation is CSARGWDGGNEQFF.